The 15 T cell receptor beta chains below come from one sample, sequenced in a study of cytomegalovirus exposure and HLA in healthy donors. The study ran its PCR with 60 Vbeta and 13 Jbeta primers. TCRdb's table, derived via immunoSEQ multiplex PCR, lists solely in-frame clones and lacks some. The data contain fewer than 150,000 clones, more than 65% of them singletons. Sequenced material: PBMCs. The origin of the receptors is a young woman in good health and CMV-seronegative.

The chain employs TRBV5-1 and TRBJ2-3; TRBD2 matches 9 bases. The junction had 20 bases not matched to a gene; V was cut back by 5 bases and J by 1 base. Germline V CDR1 and CDR2: SGHRS, YFSETQ. The CDR3 totals 20 residues. In nucleotides, the CDR3 is TGCGCCAGCAGGCCAACCCCCCCAGCGGGAGGTCCACGGCGCACAGATACGCAGTATTTT. It codes for CASRPTPPAGGPRRTDTQYF.

V usage is TRBV28 and J usage is TRBJ2-3; 13 bases align to TRBD2. Trimming removed 4 bases from V and 6 bases from J; junction bases left unmatched: 7. This CDR3 region has 16 residues. In germline, CDR1 is MDHEN, CDR2 SYDVKM. CDR3 bases: TGTGCCAGCAGTTCCTGGACTAGCGGGAGTGTGGATACGCAGTATTTT. Translating it yields CASSSWTSGSVDTQYF.

This rearrangement joins TRBV6-5 to TRBJ2-2; D call uncertain. This CDR3 has 11 residues. V lost 5 bases and J 8 bases, leaving 6 bases between the germline ends. Germline-derived CDR1 and CDR2 are MNHEY and SVGAGI. CDR3 protein: CASSETGELFF. DNA for the CDR3: TGTGCCAGCAGTGAAACTGGGGAGCTGTTTTTT.

This sequence joins TRBV7-3 and TRBJ2-1; D unclear. The V end was cut by 5 bases, the J end by 6 bases, with 14 bases between. The germline V gene has CDR1 SGHTA and CDR2 FQGTGA. The CDR3 is 14 residues long. The CDR3 nucleotides are TGTGCCAGCAGCCTCAACCTTCCTAGCAATGAGCAGTTCTTC. Protein sequence: CASSLNLPSNEQFF.

The sample holds a few counts of this clone. This chain uses TRBV4-2 with TRBJ2-2; 7 bases fit TRBD2. The J segment lost 6 bases and the V segment lost 0 bases, leaving 7 bases of the junction unmatched. Germline values: CDR1 LGHNA, CDR2 YNFKEQ. This CDR3 has 16 residues. CDR3 DNA: TGTGCCAGCAGCCAAGATCTTGCGGGAGAGGCCGGGGAGCTGTTTTTT. It translates to CASSQDLAGEAGELFF.

The J gene is TRBJ2-7, the V gene TRBV5-1, with D unclear. The germline gives CDR1 SGHRS, CDR2 YFSETQ. Trimming cost V 6 bases and J 5 bases, with 24 bases left between them. The CDR3 totals 16 residues. The CDR3 sequence is CASTSSSGFYPNEQYF. DNA of the CDR3: TGCGCCAGCACTTCTTCTTCCGGGTTTTACCCTAACGAGCAGTACTTC.

J is TRBJ2-7 and V is TRBV6-5, with D possibly being TRBD1 (6 bases). There are 14 residues in the CDR3. Per the germline V gene, CDR1 is MNHEY and CDR2 is SVGAGI. V lost 4 bases to trimming and J lost 2 bases, with 12 bases between them. The DNA for the CDR3 is TGTGCCAGCAGTTTACAGGGATTTGCCTACGAGCAGTACTTC. Protein: CASSLQGFAYEQYF.

The rearrangement uses TRBV5-1 and TRBJ2-3, with D tentatively TRBD1 (5 bases). Looked up from germline, CDR1 is SGHRS and CDR2 is YFSETQ. The CDR3 totals 17 residues. The V and J ends lost 4 bases and 1 base respectively, with 19 bases between them. CDR3: CASSIMTAQKGTDTQYF. CDR3 sequence (DNA): TGCGCCAGCAGCATAATGACAGCCCAGAAGGGCACAGATACGCAGTATTTT.

The rearrangement links TRBV19 to TRBJ2-3; possible D gene TRBD1, 6 bases. Germline-derived CDR1 and CDR2 are LNHDA and SQIVND (reference sequence). This CDR3 is 14 amino acids long. Trimming left V 6 bases short and J 0 bases short, with 10 bases between. CDR3 in DNA: TGTGCCAGTAGGACAGGCCCTAGCACAGATACGCAGTATTTT. Amino acids: CASRTGPSTDTQYF.

This chain connects TRBV28 to TRBJ1-1, with D possibly being TRBD1 (5 bases). CDR3 length: 10 amino acids. Trimming pared 8 bases from V and 12 bases from J, leaving 13 bases between. CDR1 MDHEN and CDR2 SYDVKM come from the germline V gene. The CDR3 is CASLGGGTFF. The CDR3 coding sequence is TGTGCCAGCCTGGGGGGGGGAACTTTCTTT. Supplemented by reference TRBV28 and TRBJ1-1, the full variable domain reads DVKVTQSSRYLVKRTGEKVFLECVQDMDHENMFWYRQDPGLGLRLIYFSYDVKMKEKGDIPEGYSVSREKKERFSLILESASTNQTSMYLCASLGGGTFFGQGTRLTVV.

The rearrangement links TRBV4-2 to TRBJ2-2; TRBD2 agrees at 12 bases. The V gene's germline CDR1 is LGHNA and CDR2 YNFKEQ. J gave up 7 bases and V 1 base, and 7 bases lay outside the gene matches. This CDR3 has 17 amino acids. The CDR3 nucleotides are TGTGCCAGCAGCCAAGGTACTAGCGGGAGGATACACGGGGAGCTGTTTTTT. Translation gives CASSQGTSGRIHGELFF.

The chain is built from TRBV5-5 and TRBJ1-5, with 10 bases identical to TRBD1. Trimming cost V 0 bases and J 3 bases; bases outside gene matches: 3. Germline CDR1 is SGHKS and CDR2 is YYEKEE (reference sequence). The CDR3 loop spans 16 amino acids. The chain's CDR3 is CASSLVGTGANQPQHF. The CDR3 DNA reads as TGTGCCAGCAGCTTGGTAGGGACAGGGGCCAATCAGCCCCAGCATTTT. The complete variable domain, with remaining parts taken from reference TRBV5-5 and TRBJ1-5, reads DAGVTQSPTHLIKTRGQQVTLRCSPISGHKSVSWYQQVLGQGPQFIFQYYEKEERGRGNFPDRFSARQFPNYSSELNVNALLLGDSALYLCASSLVGTGANQPQHFGDGTRLSIL.

J is TRBJ1-4 and V is TRBV27; 10 bases match TRBD1. CDR1 MNHEY and CDR2 SMNVEV come from the germline V gene (reference sequence). The CDR3 has 18 residues. V was pared by 3 bases and J by 8 bases, with 15 bases of the junction left unmatched. CDR3 coding DNA: TGTGCCAGCAGTTTGGGTGGGACAGGGGCGTTTCCTATCGAAAAACTGTTTTTT. It yields the protein CASSLGGTGAFPIEKLFF.

The rearrangement joins TRBV28 to TRBJ2-1, with TRBD2 matching over 12 bases. V dropped 5 bases and J dropped 8; count of bases not matched to a gene: 10. CDR3 length: 16 amino acids. CDR1 and CDR2 (germline): MDHEN, SYDVKM. CDR3 residues: CASSLGLAGYFDEQFF. The CDR3, as DNA: TGTGCCAGCAGTCTCGGACTAGCGGGATACTTCGATGAGCAGTTCTTC.

This chain uses TRBV19 with TRBJ2-1; a weak D match, TRBD2 (7 bases). Germline loops: CDR1 LNHDA, CDR2 SQIVND (reference sequence). V was trimmed by 4 bases and J by 3 bases, leaving 16 bases between them. The CDR3 sequence is 16 residues long. DNA for the CDR3: TGTGCCAGTAGTAGGGGGGGCGGGGGCTTCTACAATGAGCAGTTCTTC. Translation: CASSRGGGGFYNEQFF.